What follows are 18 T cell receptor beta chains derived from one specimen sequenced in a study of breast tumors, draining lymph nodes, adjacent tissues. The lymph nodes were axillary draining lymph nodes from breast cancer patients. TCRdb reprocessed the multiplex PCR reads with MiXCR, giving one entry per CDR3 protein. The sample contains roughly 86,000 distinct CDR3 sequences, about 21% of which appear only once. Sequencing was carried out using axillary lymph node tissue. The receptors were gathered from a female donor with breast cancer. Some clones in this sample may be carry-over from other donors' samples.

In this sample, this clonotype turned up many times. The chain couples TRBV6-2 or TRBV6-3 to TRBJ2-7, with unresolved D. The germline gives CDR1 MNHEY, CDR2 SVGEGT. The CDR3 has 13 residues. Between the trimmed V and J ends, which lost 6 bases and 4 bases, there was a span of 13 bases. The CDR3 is CASSPAGRYEQYF. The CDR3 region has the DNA TGTGCCAGCAGCCCGGCTGGAAGATACGAGCAGTACTTC.

The CDR3: CASSQDPGQGSYGYTF. For the CDR3, the DNA is TGTGCCAGCAGCCAGGATCCGGGACAGGGGAGCTATGGCTACACCTTC. The V and J genes are TRBV3-1 and TRBJ1-2, with 10 bases that match TRBD1. Unmatched junction bases numbered 8, after V lost 3 bases and J lost 4 bases. The germline CDR1 and CDR2 sequences are LGHDT and YNNKEL (reference sequence). The CDR3 has 16 residues.

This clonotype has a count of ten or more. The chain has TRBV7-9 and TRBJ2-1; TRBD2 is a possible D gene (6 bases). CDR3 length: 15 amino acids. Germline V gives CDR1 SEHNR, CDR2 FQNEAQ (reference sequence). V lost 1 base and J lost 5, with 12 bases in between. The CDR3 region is CASSLEGGLHNEQFF. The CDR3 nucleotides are TGTGCCAGCAGCTTAGAGGGCGGACTACACAATGAGCAGTTCTTC.

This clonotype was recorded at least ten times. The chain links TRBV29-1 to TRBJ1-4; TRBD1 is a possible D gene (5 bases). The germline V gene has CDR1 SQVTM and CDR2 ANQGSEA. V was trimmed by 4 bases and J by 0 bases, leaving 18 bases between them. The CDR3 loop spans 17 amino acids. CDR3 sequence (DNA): TGCAGCGTTGGTGGTCAGGGTAGGGCGTCAACTAATGAAAAACTGTTTTTT. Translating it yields CSVGGQGRASTNEKLFF. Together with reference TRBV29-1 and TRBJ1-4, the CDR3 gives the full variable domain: SAVISQKPSRDICQRGTSLTIQCQVDSQVTMMFWYRQQPGQSLTLIATANQGSEATYESGFVIDKFPISRPNLTFSTLTVSNMSPEDSSIYLCSVGGQGRASTNEKLFFGSGTQLSVL.

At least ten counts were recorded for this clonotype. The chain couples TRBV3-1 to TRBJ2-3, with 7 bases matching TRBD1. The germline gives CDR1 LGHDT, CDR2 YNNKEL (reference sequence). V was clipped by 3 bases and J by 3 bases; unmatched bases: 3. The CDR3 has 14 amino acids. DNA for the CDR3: TGTGCCAGCAGCCAGAGACAGGGAACAGATACGCAGTATTTT. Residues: CASSQRQGTDTQYF.

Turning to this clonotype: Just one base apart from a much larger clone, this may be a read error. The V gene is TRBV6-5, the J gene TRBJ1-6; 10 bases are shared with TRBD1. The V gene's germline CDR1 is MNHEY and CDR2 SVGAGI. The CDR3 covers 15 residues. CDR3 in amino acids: CACRGQGSYNSPLHF. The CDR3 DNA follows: TGTGCCTGCAGGGGACAGGGGTCCTATAATTCACCCCTCCACTTT.

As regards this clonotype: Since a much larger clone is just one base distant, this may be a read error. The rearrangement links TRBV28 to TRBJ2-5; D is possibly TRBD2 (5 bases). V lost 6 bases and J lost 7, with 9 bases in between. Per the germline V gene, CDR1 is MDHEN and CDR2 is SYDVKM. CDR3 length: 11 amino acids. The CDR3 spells CASREEGTQYF. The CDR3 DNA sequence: TGTGCCAGCAGGGAGGAAGGGACCCAGTACTTC.

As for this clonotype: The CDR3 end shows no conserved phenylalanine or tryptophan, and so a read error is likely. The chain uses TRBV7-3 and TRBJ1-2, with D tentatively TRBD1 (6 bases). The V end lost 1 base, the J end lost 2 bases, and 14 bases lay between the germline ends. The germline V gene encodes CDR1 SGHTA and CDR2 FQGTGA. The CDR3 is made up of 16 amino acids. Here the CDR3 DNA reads TGTGCCAGCAGCTTAAGAGGGGGGGATTTAAACTATGGCTACACCCTC. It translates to CASSLRGGDLNYGYTL.

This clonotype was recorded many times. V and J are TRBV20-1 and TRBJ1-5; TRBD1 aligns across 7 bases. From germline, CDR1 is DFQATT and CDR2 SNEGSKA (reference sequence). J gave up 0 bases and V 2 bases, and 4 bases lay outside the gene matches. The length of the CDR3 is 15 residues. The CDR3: CSARTAGGSNQPQHF. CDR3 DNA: TGCAGTGCTAGAACGGCAGGGGGTAGCAATCAGCCCCAGCATTTT.

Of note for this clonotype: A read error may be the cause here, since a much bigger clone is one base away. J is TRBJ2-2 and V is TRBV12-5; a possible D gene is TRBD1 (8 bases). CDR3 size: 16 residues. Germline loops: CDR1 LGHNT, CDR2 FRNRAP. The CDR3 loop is CASGTGQGGDTGEPFF. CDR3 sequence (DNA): TGTGCTAGTGGAACCGGACAGGGAGGGGACACCGGGGAGCCGTTTTTT.

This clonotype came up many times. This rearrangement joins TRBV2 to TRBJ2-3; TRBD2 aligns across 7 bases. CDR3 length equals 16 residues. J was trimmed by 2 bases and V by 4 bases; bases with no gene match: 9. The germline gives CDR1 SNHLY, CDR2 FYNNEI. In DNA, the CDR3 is TGTGCCAGCAGTGTCGGGTCGCGGGGGATCACAGATACGCAGTATTTT. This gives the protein CASSVGSRGITDTQYF.

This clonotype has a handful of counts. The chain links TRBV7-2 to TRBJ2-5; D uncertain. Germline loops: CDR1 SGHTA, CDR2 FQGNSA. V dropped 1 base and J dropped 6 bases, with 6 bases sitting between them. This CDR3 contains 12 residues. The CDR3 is CASSLGGKTQYF. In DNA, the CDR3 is TGTGCCAGCAGCTTAGGAGGAAAGACCCAGTACTTC.

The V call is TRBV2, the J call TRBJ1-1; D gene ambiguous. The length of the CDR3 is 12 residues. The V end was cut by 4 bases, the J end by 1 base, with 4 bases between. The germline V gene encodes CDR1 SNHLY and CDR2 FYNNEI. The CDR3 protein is CASSGQNTEAFF. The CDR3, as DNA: TGTGCCAGCAGTGGGCAGAACACTGAAGCTTTCTTT.

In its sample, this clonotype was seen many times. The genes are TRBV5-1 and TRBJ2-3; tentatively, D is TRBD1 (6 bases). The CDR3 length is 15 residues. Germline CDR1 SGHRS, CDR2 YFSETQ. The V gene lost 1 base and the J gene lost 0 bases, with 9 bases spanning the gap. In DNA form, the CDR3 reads TGCGCCAGCAGCTTGACAGGGCCTAGCACAGATACGCAGTATTTT. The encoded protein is CASSLTGPSTDTQYF. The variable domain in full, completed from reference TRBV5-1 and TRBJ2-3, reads KAGVTQTPRYLIKTRGQQVTLSCSPISGHRSVSWYQQTPGQGLQFLFEYFSETQRNKGNFPGRFSGRQFSNSRSEMNVSTLELGDSALYLCASSLTGPSTDTQYFGPGTRLTVL.

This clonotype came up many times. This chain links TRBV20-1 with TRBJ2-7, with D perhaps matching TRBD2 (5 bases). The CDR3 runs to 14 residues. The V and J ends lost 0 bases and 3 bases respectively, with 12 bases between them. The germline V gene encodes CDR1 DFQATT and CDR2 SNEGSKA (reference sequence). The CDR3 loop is CSARDPASFYEQYF. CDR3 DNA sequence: TGCAGTGCTAGAGATCCGGCTAGCTTCTACGAGCAGTACTTC.

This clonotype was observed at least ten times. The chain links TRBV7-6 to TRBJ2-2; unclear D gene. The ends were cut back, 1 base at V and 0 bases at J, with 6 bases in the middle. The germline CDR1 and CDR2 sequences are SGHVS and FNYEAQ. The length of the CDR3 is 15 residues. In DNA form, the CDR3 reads TGTGCCAGCAGCTTAGACGCGGCGAACACCGGGGAGCTGTTTTTT. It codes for CASSLDAANTGELFF. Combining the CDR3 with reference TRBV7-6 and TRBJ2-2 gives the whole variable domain GAGVSQSPRYKVTKRGQDVALRCDPISGHVSLYWYRQALGQGPEFLTYFNYEAQQDKSGLPNDRFSAERPEGSISTLTIQRTEQRDSAMYRCASSLDAANTGELFFGEGSRLTVL.

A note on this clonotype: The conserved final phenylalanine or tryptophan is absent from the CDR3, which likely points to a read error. CDR3 residues: CAGSSPGGMQYS. The CDR3 DNA is TGTGCCGGCAGCTCTCCCGGGGGGATGCAGTACTCC. J is TRBJ2-7 and V is TRBV11-3; 7 bases match TRBD2. Germline CDR1 SGHNT, CDR2 YENEEA. This CDR3 has 12 residues.

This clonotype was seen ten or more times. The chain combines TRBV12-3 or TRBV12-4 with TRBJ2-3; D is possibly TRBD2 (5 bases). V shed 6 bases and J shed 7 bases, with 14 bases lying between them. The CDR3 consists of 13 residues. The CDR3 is CASSLDGKHTQYF. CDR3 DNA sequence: TGTGCCAGCAGCCTGGACGGGAAGCATACGCAGTATTTT.